This entry lists 28 T cell receptor beta chains sequenced from one sample in a study of blood T cell repertoires in COVID-19. Only in-frame clones appear in the TCRdb table, and some are missing; sequencing was by immunoSEQ multiplex PCR. The table has 150,000 to 190,000 clones, 70% to 90% seen once. Source material: peripheral blood. These receptors came from a woman aged 55-69 years with COVID-19, enrolled during active disease.

The chain couples TRBV2 to TRBJ1-6, with D uncertain. CDR1 and CDR2 (germline): SNHLY, FYNNEI. The CDR3 length is 15 residues. V was cut by 4 bases and J by 5 bases, with 12 bases left in between. CDR3 in amino acids: CASSGQQLNNSPLHF. The CDR3 DNA reads TGTGCCAGCAGTGGTCAACAGCTCAATAATTCACCCCTCCACTTT.

The chain has TRBV19 and TRBJ2-3, with D unclear. Trimming removed 6 bases at V and 2 bases at J, with 3 bases between. The CDR3 contains 11 residues. Germline V lookup: CDR1 LNHDA, CDR2 SQIVND (reference sequence). CDR3 sequence: CASRHTDTQYF. CDR3 DNA: TGTGCCAGTAGACACACAGATACGCAGTATTTT.

This sequence joins TRBV4-2 and TRBJ2-3, with 7 bases matching TRBD2. CDR1 LGHNA and CDR2 YNFKEQ come from the germline V gene. The CDR3 covers 15 residues. V lost 0 bases, J lost 3 bases, and 3 bases stayed unmatched. CDR3 protein: CASSQDGAGTDTQYF. The CDR3 DNA sequence: TGTGCCAGCAGCCAAGATGGAGCGGGAACAGATACGCAGTATTTT.

This clone occurred once. V and J are TRBV5-6 and TRBJ1-3; D might be TRBD1 (5 bases). The germline V gene has CDR1 SGHDT and CDR2 YYEEEE. V was cut by 0 bases and J by 4 bases, with 14 bases left in between. The CDR3 spans 16 residues. CDR3 bases: TGTGCCAGCAGCTTGGATTCTAGGAGGGGAGGAAACACCATATATTTT. Its protein is CASSLDSRRGGNTIYF.

The genes are TRBV5-1 and TRBJ2-1; TRBD2 matches 8 bases. CDR3 size: 15 residues. Germline CDR1 SGHRS, CDR2 YFSETQ. J lost 0 bases, V lost 6 bases, and 5 bases had no gene match. The CDR3 is CASTLSGTSYNEQFF. In nucleotides, the CDR3 is TGCGCCAGCACCCTTAGCGGGACCTCCTACAATGAGCAGTTCTTC.

This rearrangement joins TRBV6-5 to TRBJ1-6, with D perhaps TRBD1 (6 bases). The CDR3 covers 14 residues. Per the germline V gene, CDR1 is MNHEY and CDR2 is SVGAGI. The V gene lost 4 bases and the J gene lost 6 bases, with 10 bases spanning the gap. The CDR3 bases are TGTGCCAGCAGTTTTGGACAGAGTAATTCACCCCTCCACTTT. This encodes CASSFGQSNSPLHF.

The DNA for the CDR3 is TGTGCCAGCAGCTCGACAGGGCTGGATAACTATGGCTACACCTTC. Residues: CASSSTGLDNYGYTF. The V gene is TRBV5-6, the J gene TRBJ1-2; 7 positions agree with TRBD1. Trimming cost V 3 bases and J 1 base; bases outside gene matches: 6. Germline loops: CDR1 SGHDT, CDR2 YYEEEE. CDR3 size: 15 residues. Using reference TRBV5-6 and TRBJ1-2 for the parts outside the CDR3, the full variable domain is DAGVTQSPTHLIKTRGQQVTLRCSPKSGHDTVSWYQQALGQGPQFIFQYYEEEERQRGNFPDRFSGHQFPNYSSELNVNALLLGDSALYLCASSSTGLDNYGYTFGSGTRLTVV.

This clone was seen once. J is TRBJ1-5 and V is TRBV4-1; D unresolved. Deletions cut 0 bases from V and 0 bases from J, with 15 bases between. In germline, CDR1 is MGHRA, CDR2 YSYEKL. CDR3 length: 18 amino acids. CDR3: CASSQDTPESYSNQPQHF. The CDR3 bases are TGCGCCAGCAGCCAAGATACCCCCGAGTCTTATAGCAATCAGCCCCAGCATTTT.

This chain connects TRBV25-1 to TRBJ1-2; 8 nucleotides match TRBD1. The J segment lost 7 bases and the V segment lost 7 bases, leaving 8 bases of the junction unmatched. Germline assignment: CDR1 MGHDK and CDR2 SYGVNS. This CDR3 is built from 13 residues. Here the CDR3 DNA reads TGTGCCAGCACTACCTCCGACAGGGGTGGCTACACCTTC. As protein: CASTTSDRGGYTF.

This clone was recorded a few times. The gene calls are TRBV15 and TRBJ1-3, with TRBD1 identical over 8 bases. Trimming removed 0 bases from V and 4 bases from J; junction bases left unmatched: 11. From germline, CDR1 is LNHNV and CDR2 YYDKDF (reference sequence). The CDR3 runs to 18 residues. The CDR3 loop is CATSRDLGQGGWGNTIYF. For the CDR3, the DNA is TGTGCCACCAGCAGAGATCTCGGACAGGGAGGATGGGGAAACACCATATATTTT.

This sequence joins TRBV5-1 and TRBJ1-4; 8 bases agree with TRBD1. The CDR3 length is 17 residues. With V trimmed by 4 bases and J by 3 bases, 11 bases remained unmatched. CDR1 and CDR2 (germline): SGHRS, YFSETQ. CDR3 nucleotide sequence: TGCGCCAGCAGCCCGGGACAGGTCCTTCAGGCTAATGAAAAACTGTTTTTT. Encoded protein: CASSPGQVLQANEKLFF. The full variable domain, rest sourced from reference TRBV5-1 and TRBJ1-4, is KAGVTQTPRYLIKTRGQQVTLSCSPISGHRSVSWYQQTPGQGLQFLFEYFSETQRNKGNFPGRFSGRQFSNSRSEMNVSTLELGDSALYLCASSPGQVLQANEKLFFGSGTQLSVL.

J is TRBJ2-1 and V is TRBV7-8; D possibly corresponds to TRBD2 (6 bases). Germline values: CDR1 SGHVS, CDR2 FQNEAQ. Deletions cut 5 bases from V and 5 bases from J, with 13 bases between. CDR3 length: 14 amino acids. This CDR3 reads CASSITGTHNEQFF. CDR3 in DNA: TGTGCCAGCAGCATCACCGGGACTCACAATGAGCAGTTCTTC.

The chain links TRBV7-6 to TRBJ2-5; the D gene is possibly TRBD2 (5 bases). Looked up from germline, CDR1 is SGHVS and CDR2 is FNYEAQ. The CDR3 is 15 residues long. Trimming cost V 4 bases and J 5 bases, with 17 bases left between them. CDR3 nucleotides: TGTGCCAGCAGCTCCCCGGCTCTGACGGGGGAGACCCAGTACTTC. Translating gives CASSSPALTGETQYF.

The gene calls are TRBV6-1 and TRBJ1-2, with unresolved D. V lost 3 bases, J lost 0 bases, and 8 bases lay in between. Germline V gene sequence: CDR1 MNHNS, CDR2 SASEGT. The CDR3 contains 14 residues. The CDR3 reads CASSDAGSNYGYTF. The CDR3 region has the DNA TGTGCCAGCAGTGACGCAGGTTCTAACTATGGCTACACCTTC.

The chain is built from TRBV9 and TRBJ2-2; 9 positions agree with TRBD2. CDR1 is SGDLS, CDR2 YYNGEE, per germline. The CDR3 totals 17 residues. J was trimmed by 4 bases and V by 1 base; bases with no gene match: 8. CDR3 in amino acids: CASSVNSGGTFTGELFF. In DNA, the CDR3 is TGTGCCAGCAGCGTAAACAGCGGGGGGACCTTCACCGGGGAGCTGTTTTTT.

Here the CDR3 DNA reads TGTGCCAGCAGCCCGCGGACAGGGGGCTACGAGCAGTACTTC. Its translation is CASSPRTGGYEQYF. The chain links TRBV11-1 to TRBJ2-7; 10 nucleotides match TRBD1. Per the germline V gene, CDR1 is SGHAT and CDR2 is FQDESV (reference sequence). V trimming: 5 bases; J trimming: 3 bases; junction bases outside the gene matches: 4. CDR3 length equals 14 residues.

The CDR3 coding sequence is TGCGCCAGCAGTGAGAGCGACAGGGGGCGAGCTTTCTTT. Its translation is CASSESDRGRAFF. This sequence joins TRBV10-1 and TRBJ1-1; 10 positions agree with TRBD1. V shed 2 bases, J shed 10 bases, and the junction held 4 bases outside the gene matches. This CDR3 has 13 amino acids. Germline lookup yields CDR1 WNHNN and CDR2 SYGVQD (reference sequence).

The rearrangement uses TRBV4-1 and TRBJ1-1; tentatively, D is TRBD1 (6 bases). The CDR3 has 15 amino acids. V was pared by 1 base and J by 1 base, with 10 bases between. Per the germline V gene, CDR1 is MGHRA and CDR2 is YSYEKL. CDR3 coding DNA: TGCGCCAGCAGCCAAGGTCCGGGACAGAACACTGAAGCTTTCTTT. Translation gives CASSQGPGQNTEAFF.

The J gene is TRBJ2-7, the V gene TRBV10-1, with 12 bases lining up with TRBD2. J was trimmed by 5 bases and V by 5 bases; bases with no gene match: 13. CDR1 is WNHNN and CDR2 is SYGVQD in the germline V gene (reference sequence). CDR3 size: 17 residues. CDR3 in amino acids: CASSSRSLAGGPHEQYF. Here the CDR3 DNA reads TGCGCCAGCAGTTCCCGCTCCCTAGCGGGAGGGCCACACGAGCAGTACTTC.

The chain carries TRBV5-4 and TRBJ2-1, with 7 nucleotides matching TRBD1. V shed 4 bases and J 8 bases; nucleotides not matched to a gene: 9. The CDR3 extends over 14 amino acids. Germline assignment: CDR1 SGHNT and CDR2 YYREEE (reference sequence). CDR3 amino acids: CASSTPQGWDEQFF. The CDR3 bases are TGTGCCAGCAGCACCCCACAGGGGTGGGATGAGCAGTTCTTC.

This clone was counted once. The chain carries TRBV2 and TRBJ1-4; possible D gene TRBD1, 5 bases. The CDR3 is 13 amino acids. With 8 bases removed from V and 2 bases from J, the gap between germline ends came to 9 bases. Germline V gene lookup returns CDR1 SNHLY and CDR2 FYNNEI. CDR3 coding DNA: TGTGCCAGCGAAGGGGTCACTAATGAAAAACTGTTTTTT. Protein: CASEGVTNEKLFF. The complete variable domain, with remaining parts taken from reference TRBV2 and TRBJ1-4, reads EPEVTQTPSHQVTQMGQEVILRCVPISNHLYFYWYRQILGQKVEFLVSFYNNEISEKSEIFDDQFSVERPDGSNFTLKIRSTKLEDSAMYFCASEGVTNEKLFFGSGTQLSVL.

The rearrangement joins TRBV12-5 to TRBJ1-1, with no clear D. Germline loops: CDR1 LGHNT, CDR2 FRNRAP. With 0 bases removed from V and 5 bases from J, the gap between germline ends came to 13 bases. The CDR3 contains 15 residues. CDR3: CASGLVRPGLTEAFF. For the CDR3, the DNA is TGTGCTAGTGGTTTGGTAAGGCCGGGGTTGACTGAAGCTTTCTTT.

Note on this clone: One end of the junction varies from germline; a read error may be responsible. The V gene is TRBV18, the J gene TRBJ1-2, with 7 positions matching TRBD1. The CDR3 loop spans 15 amino acids. Germline CDR1 KGHSH, CDR2 LQKENI. CDR3 nucleotides: TGTGCCAGCTCACCACAAAGGGACAGCAACTATGGGTACACCTTC. Its translation: CASSPQRDSNYGYTF.

The V gene is TRBV24-1, the J gene TRBJ2-5; 14 bases match TRBD2. V was pared by 2 bases and J by 2 bases, with 0 bases of the junction left unmatched. The CDR3 is made up of 16 amino acids. Germline CDR1 reads KGHDR; CDR2 reads SFDVKD. CDR3 in amino acids: CATSDWTSGGQETQYF. In nucleotides, the CDR3 is TGTGCCACCAGTGATTGGACTAGCGGGGGGCAAGAGACCCAGTACTTC.

V usage is TRBV5-6 and J usage is TRBJ2-5; 8 nucleotides match TRBD1. Germline V gives CDR1 SGHDT, CDR2 YYEEEE. The CDR3 has 15 residues. V gave up 0 bases and J gave up 6 bases; unmatched junction bases: 7. The CDR3 nucleotides read TGTGCCAGCAGCTTGGAACAGGGGGTCGTGAAGACCCAGTACTTC. Translating gives CASSLEQGVVKTQYF.

The chain uses TRBV5-1 and TRBJ1-4; 8 bases are a match to TRBD1. Per the germline V gene, CDR1 is SGHRS and CDR2 is YFSETQ. The CDR3 has 13 residues. V gave up 6 bases and J gave up 10 bases; unmatched junction bases: 8. CDR3 loop: CASMTGDGGKLFF. The DNA of the CDR3 is TGCGCCAGCATGACAGGGGACGGGGGAAAACTGTTTTTT.

This chain connects TRBV20-1 to TRBJ1-1; 9 positions agree with TRBD1. Losses at the gene ends were 8 bases for V and 9 bases for J; bases not matched to a gene: 7. The length of the CDR3 is 11 residues. Germline CDR1 reads DFQATT; CDR2 reads SNEGSKA (reference sequence). As DNA, the CDR3 is TGCAGTACATCAGGGACAGGGAAAGCTTTCTTT. It encodes CSTSGTGKAFF.

The gene calls are TRBV5-1 and TRBJ2-3; 9 bases map to TRBD1. The CDR3 length is 14 residues. J lost 5 bases, V lost 1 base, and 2 bases had no gene match. Germline assignment: CDR1 SGHRS and CDR2 YFSETQ. CDR3 protein: CASSLTGGQDTQYF. CDR3 nucleotides: TGCGCCAGCAGCTTGACAGGGGGCCAAGATACGCAGTATTTT.